Presented here are 26 T cell receptor beta chains from one specimen sequenced in a study of T cell responses to AZD1222 COVID-19 vaccine. Repertoires were generated with immunoSEQ multiplex PCR, while TCRdb's copy carries only in-frame clones and drops some. The sample has 80,000 to 95,000 clones, about nine tenths seen once. This specimen consisted of peripheral blood, obtained 28 days after the second AZD1222 dose. Source of these receptors: an adult who received the AZD1222 COVID-19 vaccine.

The J gene is TRBJ1-2, the V gene TRBV11-2; a possible D gene is TRBD1 (5 bases). Germline-derived CDR1 and CDR2 are SGHAT and FQNNGV. V shed 5 bases and J shed 7 bases, with 8 bases lying between them. The CDR3 consists of 11 residues. CDR3 amino acids: CASSIGVGYTF. The CDR3 DNA reads TGTGCCAGCAGCATAGGGGTTGGCTACACCTTC.

This clone was counted a few times. J is TRBJ1-1 and V is TRBV28; TRBD1 matches at 8 bases. The CDR3 length is 14 residues. Germline CDR1 reads MDHEN; CDR2 reads SYDVKM. Trimming cost V 2 bases and J 7 bases; bases outside gene matches: 6. The CDR3 protein is CASSLGTGLFEAFF. The CDR3 DNA follows: TGTGCCAGCAGTTTAGGGACAGGCCTTTTTGAAGCTTTCTTT.

This sequence joins TRBV7-2 and TRBJ2-1; possibly TRBD1 or TRBD2 for D (6 bases each). There are 17 residues in the CDR3. V shed 5 bases and J shed 0 bases, with 17 bases lying between them. The germline CDR1 and CDR2 sequences are SGHTA and FQGNSA. CDR3 in DNA: TGTGCCAGCAGCCCCCAAGGGGGGCGGAGCTCCTACAATGAGCAGTTCTTC. Translated, it gives CASSPQGGRSSYNEQFF.

This clone was counted at least ten times. The chain is built from TRBV5-4 and TRBJ2-7; 9 nucleotides align to TRBD1. The CDR3 totals 15 residues. Germline trimming cut 4 bases from V and 1 base from J; bases unmatched to any gene: 6. From germline, CDR1 is SGHNT and CDR2 YYREEE (reference sequence). The DNA for the CDR3 is TGTGCCAGCAGCCACGACAGGGGGAGGTCCTACGAGCAGTACTTC. Protein: CASSHDRGRSYEQYF.

The chain links TRBV6-5 to TRBJ1-1, with a weak D call TRBD1 (6 bases). Per the germline V gene, CDR1 is MNHEY and CDR2 is SVGAGI. Trimming took 2 bases from V and 6 from J, leaving 13 bases between them. The CDR3 is 14 residues long. The CDR3 DNA sequence: TGTGCCAGCAGTTACAGTCCAGGGGCCCCTGAAGCTTTCTTT. It yields the protein CASSYSPGAPEAFF.

This chain joins TRBV19 and TRBJ2-2, with 11 positions matching TRBD2. The CDR3 extends over 16 amino acids. Germline V gives CDR1 LNHDA, CDR2 SQIVND (reference sequence). The V and J ends lost 4 bases and 5 bases, in that order; junction bases with no gene match: 6. The CDR3 nucleotides are TGTGCCAGTAGTACGACTAGCGGGGCGGCAACCGGGGAGCTGTTTTTT. Residues: CASSTTSGAATGELFF.

The gene calls are TRBV11-2 and TRBJ1-1; D is unclear. The V and J ends lost 4 bases and 7 bases respectively, with 10 bases between them. The germline CDR1 and CDR2 sequences are SGHAT and FQNNGV. The CDR3 loop spans 12 amino acids. The CDR3 reads CASSSLGNEAFF. The DNA for the CDR3 is TGTGCCAGCAGCTCACTTGGGAATGAAGCTTTCTTT.

The chain uses TRBV5-4 and TRBJ1-3, with a possible D match to TRBD1 (5 bases). Per the germline V gene, CDR1 is SGHNT and CDR2 is YYREEE (reference sequence). CDR3 size: 15 residues. V lost 3 bases to trimming and J lost 3 bases, with 13 bases between them. Written as DNA, the CDR3 is TGTGCCAGCAGCTCCGGTTTCGGGGGTGGAAACACCATATATTTT. Its translation is CASSSGFGGGNTIYF.

The chain employs TRBV18 and TRBJ1-1; D gene unclear. This CDR3 contains 12 residues. Trimming left V 4 bases short and J 0 bases short, with 3 bases between. Germline V gives CDR1 KGHSH, CDR2 LQKENI. CDR3 amino acids: CASSQMNTEAFF. The CDR3 coding sequence is TGTGCCAGCTCACAGATGAACACTGAAGCTTTCTTT.

The rearrangement uses TRBV4-1 and TRBJ1-4, with no clear D. V lost 3 bases to trimming and J lost 5 bases, with 10 bases between them. This CDR3 is built from 14 residues. CDR1 is MGHRA and CDR2 is YSYEKL in the germline V gene. In DNA, the CDR3 is TGCGCCAGCAGCCAGGTGTACTCCAATGAAAAACTGTTTTTT. Amino acid sequence: CASSQVYSNEKLFF.

The rearrangement links TRBV28 to TRBJ1-1, with 8 bases matching TRBD1. The CDR3 sequence is 15 residues long. V was pared by 6 bases and J by 4 bases, with 10 bases of the junction left unmatched. The germline gives CDR1 MDHEN, CDR2 SYDVKM. The CDR3: CASSRGTGRGTEAFF. The CDR3 nucleotides read TGTGCCAGCAGCCGGGGGACAGGTCGAGGCACTGAAGCTTTCTTT. The complete variable domain, with remaining parts taken from reference TRBV28 and TRBJ1-1, reads DVKVTQSSRYLVKRTGEKVFLECVQDMDHENMFWYRQDPGLGLRLIYFSYDVKMKEKGDIPEGYSVSREKKERFSLILESASTNQTSMYLCASSRGTGRGTEAFFGQGTRLTVV.

The chain carries TRBV29-1 and TRBJ1-1, with no clear D. The germline V gene has CDR1 SQVTM and CDR2 ANQGSEA. V was cut by 6 bases and J by 3 bases, with 14 bases left in between. This CDR3 region has 13 residues. CDR3 sequence (DNA): TGCAGCGTGGACCCACGGCTGCACACTGAAGCTTTCTTT. This codes for CSVDPRLHTEAFF. Complete variable domain (other parts from reference TRBV29-1 and TRBJ1-1): SAVISQKPSRDICQRGTSLTIQCQVDSQVTMMFWYRQQPGQSLTLIATANQGSEATYESGFVIDKFPISRPNLTFSTLTVSNMSPEDSSIYLCSVDPRLHTEAFFGQGTRLTVV.

The J gene is TRBJ2-1, the V gene TRBV27; 11 bases match TRBD1. V shed 5 bases, J shed 7 bases, and the junction held 4 bases outside the gene matches. The CDR3 has 14 amino acids. Germline V gene data show CDR1 as MNHEY and CDR2 as SMNVEV (reference sequence). DNA for the CDR3: TGTGCCAGCAGTCGGGACAGGGGGAATAATGAGCAGTTCTTC. It translates to CASSRDRGNNEQFF.

This chain links TRBV7-6 with TRBJ2-7; 8 bases match TRBD1. Losses at the gene ends were 5 bases for V and 2 bases for J; bases not matched to a gene: 11. The length of the CDR3 is 16 residues. Germline values: CDR1 SGHVS, CDR2 FNYEAQ. The CDR3 sequence: CASSPDPGQGTYEQYF. Written as DNA, the CDR3 is TGTGCCAGCAGCCCAGACCCCGGACAGGGCACCTACGAGCAGTACTTC.

The chain links TRBV11-2 to TRBJ1-1, with TRBD1 matching over 11 bases. V was clipped by 5 bases and J by 5 bases; unmatched bases: 4. CDR1 and CDR2 (germline): SGHAT, FQNNGV. This CDR3 has 14 amino acids. CDR3 sequence reads: CASSQGQGATEAFF. The CDR3 DNA reads as TGTGCCAGCAGCCAAGGACAGGGGGCTACTGAAGCTTTCTTT.

This clone was seen more than once but under ten times. The rearrangement joins TRBV6-1 to TRBJ1-1, with TRBD1 identical over 7 bases. J was trimmed by 4 bases and V by 2 bases; bases with no gene match: 4. This CDR3 contains 14 residues. Germline lookup yields CDR1 MNHNS and CDR2 SASEGT. The CDR3 sequence is CASSEQGESTEAFF. For the CDR3, the DNA is TGTGCCAGCAGTGAACAGGGGGAGTCCACTGAAGCTTTCTTT.

The chain combines TRBV5-1 with TRBJ2-5, with 7 positions matching TRBD2. Trimming removed 2 bases from V and 0 bases from J; junction bases left unmatched: 10. The CDR3 runs to 17 residues. Germline lookup yields CDR1 SGHRS and CDR2 YFSETQ. CDR3 amino acids: CASSFSGSGRNQETQYF. In nucleotides, the CDR3 is TGCGCCAGCAGCTTTAGCGGGTCGGGGCGAAACCAAGAGACCCAGTACTTC.

This clone has just a few counts. The rearrangement uses TRBV19 and TRBJ2-3; no clear D. In germline, CDR1 is LNHDA, CDR2 SQIVND (reference sequence). The CDR3 has 12 amino acids. V was cut by 6 bases and J by 2 bases, with 6 bases left in between. The DNA of the CDR3 is TGTGCCAGTAGCCTAGACACAGATACGCAGTATTTT. Translating gives CASSLDTDTQYF.

Only a few counts were recorded for this clone. V usage is TRBV19 and J usage is TRBJ2-2, with TRBD1 identical over 7 bases. Germline V gene sequence: CDR1 LNHDA, CDR2 SQIVND (reference sequence). This CDR3 contains 16 residues. V gave up 6 bases and J gave up 5 bases; unmatched junction bases: 12. The CDR3 region is CASSPLVGQSTGELFF. For the CDR3, the DNA is TGTGCCAGTAGCCCTCTCGTGGGACAGTCTACCGGGGAGCTGTTTTTT. The variable domain in full, with the rest retrieved from reference TRBV19 and TRBJ2-2, is DGGITQSPKYLFRKEGQNVTLSCEQNLNHDAMYWYRQDPGQGLRLIYYSQIVNDFQKGDIAEGYSVSREKKESFPLTVTSAQKNPTAFYLCASSPLVGQSTGELFFGEGSRLTVL.

This clone has only one observation. The chain couples TRBV20-1 to TRBJ2-6; D is unresolved. V shed 3 bases and J shed 2 bases, with 20 bases lying between them. This CDR3 is 18 amino acids long. CDR1 is DFQATT and CDR2 is SNEGSKA in the germline V gene (reference sequence). The CDR3: CSASLGALGTAGANVLTF. DNA of the CDR3: TGCAGTGCTAGTCTGGGCGCCCTGGGTACCGCTGGGGCCAACGTCCTGACTTTC.

This sequence joins TRBV2 and TRBJ1-4; TRBD1 aligns across 11 bases. J gave up 8 bases and V 2 bases, and 4 bases lay outside the gene matches. Germline values: CDR1 SNHLY, CDR2 FYNNEI. The CDR3 is 15 amino acids. DNA for the CDR3: TGTGCCAGCAGTGAACCGGACAGGGGGCGGGAAAAACTGTTTTTT. Residues: CASSEPDRGREKLFF.

V gene TRBV19 combines with J gene TRBJ2-7; no clear D gene. Trimming cost V 7 bases and J 1 base, with 8 bases left between them. The CDR3 consists of 12 residues. Germline V gives CDR1 LNHDA, CDR2 SQIVND (reference sequence). Written as DNA, the CDR3 is TGTGCCAGTACTGATAGATCCTACGAGCAGTACTTC. It is translated as CASTDRSYEQYF.

The rearrangement links TRBV6-1 to TRBJ1-2, with 7 bases matching TRBD1. J lost 2 bases, V lost 0 bases, and 9 bases had no gene match. This CDR3 has 17 residues. Germline loops: CDR1 MNHNS, CDR2 SASEGT. The CDR3 DNA sequence: TGTGCCAGCAGTGAAGCCGACAGGGACTCGTCCAACTATGGCTACACCTTC. Protein product: CASSEADRDSSNYGYTF.

V gene TRBV18 combines with J gene TRBJ1-3, with D possibly TRBD1 on 5 matching bases. Trimming took off 3 bases at V and 0 bases at J, with 15 bases between the two ends. The CDR3 is 17 amino acids. Germline CDR1 KGHSH, CDR2 LQKENI. Here the CDR3 reads CASSPIGTAGSGNTIYF. The CDR3, as DNA: TGTGCCAGCTCACCGATCGGGACTGCCGGCTCTGGAAACACCATATATTTT.

The chain joins TRBV7-2 to TRBJ1-1, with D uncertain. Deletions cut 5 bases from V and 4 bases from J, with 8 bases between. Germline V CDR1 and CDR2: SGHTA, FQGNSA. The CDR3 runs to 12 residues. CDR3 DNA sequence: TGTGCCAGCAGCCCAGGACTCACTGAAGCTTTCTTT. Translation gives CASSPGLTEAFF.

V usage is TRBV6-6 and J usage is TRBJ2-5; 9 nucleotides align to TRBD2. CDR1 and CDR2 (germline): MNHNY, SVGAGI (reference sequence). After removal of 6 bases from V and 5 bases from J, the junction contained 16 bases not matched to a gene. The CDR3 length is 17 residues. The DNA for the CDR3 is TGTGCCAGCAGCCGAGGACTAGCGCTGCCAAGCCGGGAGACCCAGTACTTC. Amino acid sequence: CASSRGLALPSRETQYF.